This T cell receptor (beta chain) was sequenced in a study of a mutant IDH1 vaccine in newly diagnosed glioma. For the study at large: Treated patients showed a male proportion of roughly 62%, a female proportion of 37.5%, and a mean age of about 41 years.

Sequencing was performed with immunoSEQ multiplex PCR; in TCRdb, only in-frame clones are kept and a portion is missing. This table has around 60,000 clones, under 90% appearing once. Concerning this clone: Its antigen is unidentified.

Time point of the sample: week 35, safety follow-up. Each dose delivered 300 ug of mutant IDH1 20-mer peptide subcutaneously with imiquimod. Every donor had a new WHO grade 3 or 4 astrocytoma that was IDH1-mutant, with loss of nuclear ATRX. V gave up 3 bases and J gave up 0 bases; unmatched junction bases: 2. Germline V lookup: CDR1 KGHSH, CDR2 LQKENI. This CDR3 region has 14 residues. The TCR originated in a man aged 30 to 39 with glioma. Here the sequenced sample was PBMCs, taken from a glioma patient whose treatment included an IDH1 peptide vaccine. V usage is TRBV18 and J usage is TRBJ2-7, with 7 bases matching TRBD1. The CDR3 is CASSPDRSSYEQYF. DNA of the CDR3: TGTGCCAGCTCACCGGACAGGAGCTCCTACGAGCAGTACTTC.